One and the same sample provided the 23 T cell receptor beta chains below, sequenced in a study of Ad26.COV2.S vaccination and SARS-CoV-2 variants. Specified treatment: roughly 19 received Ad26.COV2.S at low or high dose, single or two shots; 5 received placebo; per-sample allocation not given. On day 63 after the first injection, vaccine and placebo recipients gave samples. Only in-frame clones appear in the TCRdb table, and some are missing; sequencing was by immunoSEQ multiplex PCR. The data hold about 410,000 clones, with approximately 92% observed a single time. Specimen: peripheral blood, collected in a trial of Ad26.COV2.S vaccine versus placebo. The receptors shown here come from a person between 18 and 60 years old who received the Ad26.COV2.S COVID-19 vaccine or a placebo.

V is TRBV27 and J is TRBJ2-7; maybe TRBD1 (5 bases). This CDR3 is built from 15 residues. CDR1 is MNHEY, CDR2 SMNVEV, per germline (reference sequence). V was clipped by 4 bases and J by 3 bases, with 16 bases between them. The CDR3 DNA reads TGTGCCAGCAGTTCCCTAAGGGGTTTCCTCTACGAGCAGTACTTC. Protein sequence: CASSSLRGFLYEQYF.

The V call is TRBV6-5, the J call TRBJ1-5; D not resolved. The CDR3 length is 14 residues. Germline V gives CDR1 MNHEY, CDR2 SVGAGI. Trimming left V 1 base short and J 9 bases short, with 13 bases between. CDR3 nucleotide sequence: TGTGCCAGCAGTTACTTGGCCAAGGGCGCGCCCCAGCATTTT. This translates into CASSYLAKGAPQHF.

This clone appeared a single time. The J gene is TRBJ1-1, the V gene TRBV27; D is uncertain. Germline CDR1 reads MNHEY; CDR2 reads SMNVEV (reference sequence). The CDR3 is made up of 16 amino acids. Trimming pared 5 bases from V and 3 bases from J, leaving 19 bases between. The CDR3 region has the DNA TGTGCCAGCAGTCCATCAGGAAGGGCTCGGTACACTGAAGCTTTCTTT. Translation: CASSPSGRARYTEAFF.

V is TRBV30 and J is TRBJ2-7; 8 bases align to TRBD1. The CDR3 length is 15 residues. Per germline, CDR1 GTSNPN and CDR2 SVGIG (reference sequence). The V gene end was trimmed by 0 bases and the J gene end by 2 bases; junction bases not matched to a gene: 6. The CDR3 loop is CAWSVPRGPTYEQYF. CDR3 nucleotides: TGTGCCTGGAGTGTACCCAGGGGGCCCACCTACGAGCAGTACTTC.

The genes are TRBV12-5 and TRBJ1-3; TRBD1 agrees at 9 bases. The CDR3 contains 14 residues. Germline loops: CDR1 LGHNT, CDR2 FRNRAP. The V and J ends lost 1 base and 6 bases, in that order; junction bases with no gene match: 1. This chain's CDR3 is CASGLGTGANTIYF. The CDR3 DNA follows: TGTGCTAGTGGTTTGGGGACAGGGGCAAACACCATATATTTT.

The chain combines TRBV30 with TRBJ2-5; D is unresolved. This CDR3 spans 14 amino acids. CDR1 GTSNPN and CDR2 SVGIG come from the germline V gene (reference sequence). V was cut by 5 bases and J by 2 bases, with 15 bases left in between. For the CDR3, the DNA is TGTGCCTGGGGACGAGACGGGCTTCAAGAGACCCAGTACTTC. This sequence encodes CAWGRDGLQETQYF.

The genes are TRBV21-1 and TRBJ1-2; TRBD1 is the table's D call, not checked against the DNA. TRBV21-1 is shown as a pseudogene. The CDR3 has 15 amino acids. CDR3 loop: CASSKGRTCSYGYTF. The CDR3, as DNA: TGTGCCAGCAGCAAAGGACGGACATGTAGCTATGGCTACACCTTC.

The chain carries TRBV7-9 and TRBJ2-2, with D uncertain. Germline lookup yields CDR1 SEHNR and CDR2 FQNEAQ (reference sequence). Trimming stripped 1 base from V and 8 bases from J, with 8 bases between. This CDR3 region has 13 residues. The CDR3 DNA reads TGTGCCAGCAGCTTAGATTCCATAGGGGAGCTGTTTTTT. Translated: CASSLDSIGELFF.

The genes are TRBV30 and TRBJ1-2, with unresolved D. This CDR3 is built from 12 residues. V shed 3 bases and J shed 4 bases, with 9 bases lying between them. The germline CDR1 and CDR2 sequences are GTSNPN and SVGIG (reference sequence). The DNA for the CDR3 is TGTGCCTGGAGCCCGGACGGCTATGGCTACACCTTC. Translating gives CAWSPDGYGYTF.

CDR3 amino acids: CASSHGTEYNEQFF. The CDR3 region has the DNA TGTGCCAGCAGCCACGGGACGGAGTACAATGAGCAGTTCTTC. The rearrangement joins TRBV4-2 to TRBJ2-1; either TRBD1 or TRBD2 may fit D (5 bases each). Germline V CDR1 and CDR2: LGHNA, YNFKEQ. Trimming left V 3 bases short and J 4 bases short, with 10 bases between. The CDR3 is made up of 14 amino acids.

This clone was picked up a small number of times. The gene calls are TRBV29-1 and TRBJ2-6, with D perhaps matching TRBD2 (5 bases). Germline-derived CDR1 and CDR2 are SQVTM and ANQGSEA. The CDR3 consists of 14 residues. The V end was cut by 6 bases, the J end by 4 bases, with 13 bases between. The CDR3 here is CSVLRGFGANVLTF. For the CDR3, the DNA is TGCAGCGTCCTCAGAGGGTTCGGGGCCAACGTCCTGACTTTC. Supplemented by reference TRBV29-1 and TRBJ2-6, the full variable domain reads SAVISQKPSRDICQRGTSLTIQCQVDSQVTMMFWYRQQPGQSLTLIATANQGSEATYESGFVIDKFPISRPNLTFSTLTVSNMSPEDSSIYLCSVLRGFGANVLTFGAGSRLTVL.

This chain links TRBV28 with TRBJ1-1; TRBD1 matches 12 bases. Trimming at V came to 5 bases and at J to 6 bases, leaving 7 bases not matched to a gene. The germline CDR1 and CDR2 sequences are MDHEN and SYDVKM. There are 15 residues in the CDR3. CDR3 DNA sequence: TGTGCCAGCAGTGCCATCCGGGACAGGGGGCCTGAAGCTTTCTTT. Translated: CASSAIRDRGPEAFF.

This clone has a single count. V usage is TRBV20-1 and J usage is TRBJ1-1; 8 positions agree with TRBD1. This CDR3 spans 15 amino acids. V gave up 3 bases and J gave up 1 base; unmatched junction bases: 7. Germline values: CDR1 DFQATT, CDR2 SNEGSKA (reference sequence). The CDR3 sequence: CSASPRDRRNTEAFF. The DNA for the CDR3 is TGCAGTGCTAGTCCGAGGGACAGGCGGAACACTGAAGCTTTCTTT.

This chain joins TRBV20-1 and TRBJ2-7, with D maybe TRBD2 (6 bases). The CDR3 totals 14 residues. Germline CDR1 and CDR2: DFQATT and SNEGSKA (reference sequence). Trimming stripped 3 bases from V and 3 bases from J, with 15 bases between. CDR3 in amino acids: CSASFDAGRYEQYF. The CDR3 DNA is TGCAGTGCTAGTTTTGATGCGGGGCGCTACGAGCAGTACTTC.

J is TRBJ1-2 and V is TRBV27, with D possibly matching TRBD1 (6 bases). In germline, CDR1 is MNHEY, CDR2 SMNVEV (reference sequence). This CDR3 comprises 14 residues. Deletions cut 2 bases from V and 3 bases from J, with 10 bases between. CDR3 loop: CASSLRDNYYGYTF. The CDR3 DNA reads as TGTGCCAGCAGTTTAAGGGACAATTACTATGGCTACACCTTC.

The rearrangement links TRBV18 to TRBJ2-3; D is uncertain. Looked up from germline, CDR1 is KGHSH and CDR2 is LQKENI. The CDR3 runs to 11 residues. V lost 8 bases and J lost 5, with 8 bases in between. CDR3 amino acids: CASRLLDTQYF. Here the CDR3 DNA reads TGTGCCAGCCGCTTGTTAGATACGCAGTATTTT.

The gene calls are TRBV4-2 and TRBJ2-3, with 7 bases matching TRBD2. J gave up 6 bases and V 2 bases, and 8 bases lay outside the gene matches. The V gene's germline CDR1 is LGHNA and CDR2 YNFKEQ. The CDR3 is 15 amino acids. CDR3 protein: CASSQRLAGGDTQYF. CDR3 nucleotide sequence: TGTGCCAGCAGCCAAAGACTAGCTGGTGGGGATACGCAGTATTTT.

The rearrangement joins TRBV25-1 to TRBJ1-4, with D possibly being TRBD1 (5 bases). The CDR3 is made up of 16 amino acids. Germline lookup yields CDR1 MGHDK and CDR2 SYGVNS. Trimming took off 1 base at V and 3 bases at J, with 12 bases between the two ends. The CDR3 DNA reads TGTGCCAGCAGTGAATCCTCCGGGACCTCTAATGAAAAACTGTTTTTT. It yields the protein CASSESSGTSNEKLFF.

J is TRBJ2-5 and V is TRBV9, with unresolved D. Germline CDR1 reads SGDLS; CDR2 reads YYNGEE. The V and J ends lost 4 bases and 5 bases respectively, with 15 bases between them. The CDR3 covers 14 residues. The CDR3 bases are TGTGCCAGCAGCCCGAGTCAAGTTTCGGAGACCCAGTACTTC. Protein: CASSPSQVSETQYF.

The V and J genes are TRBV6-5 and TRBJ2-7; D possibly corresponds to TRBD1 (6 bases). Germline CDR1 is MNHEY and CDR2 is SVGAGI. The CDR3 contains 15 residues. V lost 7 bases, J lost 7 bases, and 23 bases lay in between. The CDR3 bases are TGTGCCAGCACCCGAGCCGTGACAGGTCCAGGGGAGCAGTACTTC. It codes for CASTRAVTGPGEQYF.

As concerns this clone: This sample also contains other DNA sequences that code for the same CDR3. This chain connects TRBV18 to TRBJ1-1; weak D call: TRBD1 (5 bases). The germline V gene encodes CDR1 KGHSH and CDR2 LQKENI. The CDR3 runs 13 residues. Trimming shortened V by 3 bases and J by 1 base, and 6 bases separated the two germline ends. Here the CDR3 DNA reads TGTGCCAGCTCACCCGGACAGAACACTGAAGCTTTCTTT. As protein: CASSPGQNTEAFF.

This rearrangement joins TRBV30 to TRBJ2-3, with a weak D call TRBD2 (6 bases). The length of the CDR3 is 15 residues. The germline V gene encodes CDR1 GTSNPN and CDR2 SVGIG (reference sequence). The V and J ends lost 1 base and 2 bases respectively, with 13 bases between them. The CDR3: CAWSAGGASTDTQYF. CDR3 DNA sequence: TGTGCCTGGAGTGCTGGCGGGGCTTCCACAGATACGCAGTATTTT. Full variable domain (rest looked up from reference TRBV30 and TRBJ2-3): SQTIHQWPATLVQPVGSPLSLECTVEGTSNPNLYWYRQAAGRGLQLLFYSVGIGQISSEVPQNLSASRPQDRQFILSSKKLLLSDSGFYLCAWSAGGASTDTQYFGPGTRLTVL.

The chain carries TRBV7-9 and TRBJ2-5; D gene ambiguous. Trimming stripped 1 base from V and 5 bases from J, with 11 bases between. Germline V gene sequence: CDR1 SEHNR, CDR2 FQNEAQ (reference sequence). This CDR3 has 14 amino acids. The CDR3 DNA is TGTGCCAGCAGCTTAGTCAACATGGAGGAGACCCAGTACTTC. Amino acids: CASSLVNMEETQYF.